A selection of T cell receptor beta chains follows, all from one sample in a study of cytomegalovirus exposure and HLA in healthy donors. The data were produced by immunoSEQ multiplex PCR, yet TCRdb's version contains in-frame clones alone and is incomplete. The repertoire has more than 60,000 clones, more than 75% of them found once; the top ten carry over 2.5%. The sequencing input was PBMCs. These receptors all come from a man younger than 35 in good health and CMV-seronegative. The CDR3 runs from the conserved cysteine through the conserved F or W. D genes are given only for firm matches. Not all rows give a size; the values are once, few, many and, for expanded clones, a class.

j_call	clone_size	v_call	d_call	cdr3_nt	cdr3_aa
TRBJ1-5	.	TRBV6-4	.	TGTGCCAGCAGCCCCGGCTTCGGGCAGCCCCAGCATTTT	CASSPGFGQPQHF
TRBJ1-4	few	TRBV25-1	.	TGTGCCAGCAGTGGCCGGGACATTGGTGAAAAACTGTTTTTT	CASSGRDIGEKLFF
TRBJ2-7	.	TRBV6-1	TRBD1	TGTGCCAGCAGCCAGACAGGGTGGTACGAGCAGTACTTC	CASSQTGWYEQYF
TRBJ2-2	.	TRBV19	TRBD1	TGTGCCAGTAGGGGGACAGTAAACACCGGGGAGCTGTTTTTT	CASRGTVNTGELFF
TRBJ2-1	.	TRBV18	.	TGTGCCAGCTCTGAGGCTGTAACTCCCTACAATGAGCAGTTCTTC	CASSEAVTPYNEQFF
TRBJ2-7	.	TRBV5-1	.	TGCGCCAGCAGCTTCCGGAGAGGGCCCTACGAGCAGTACTTC	CASSFRRGPYEQYF
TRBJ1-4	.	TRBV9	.	TGTGCCAGCGACGGGGGGCCCAAAAATGAAAAACTGTTTTTT	CASDGGPKNEKLFF
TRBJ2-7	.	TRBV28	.	TGTGCCAGCTTGGACAGAGCATTGGCCTACGAGCAGTACTTC	CASLDRALAYEQYF
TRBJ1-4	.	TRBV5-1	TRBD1	TGCGCCAGCAGCACCGGACGCAGGGGGAGTGAAAAACTGTTTTTT	CASSTGRRGSEKLFF
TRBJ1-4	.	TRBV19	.	TGTGCCAGTAGTGTTGGGAGGGTCTCGGGTGAAAAACTGTTTTTT	CASSVGRVSGEKLFF
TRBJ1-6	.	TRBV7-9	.	TGTGCCAGCAGCCCAGGACAGAGTAATTCACCCCTCCACTTT	CASSPGQSNSPLHF
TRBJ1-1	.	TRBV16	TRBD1	TGTGCCAGCAGCCCCCGGACAGGGGTTGAAGCTTTCTTT	CASSPRTGVEAFF
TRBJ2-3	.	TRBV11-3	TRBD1	TGTGCCAGCAGCCCCGATGTTTCCAGGGGGCCGCAGTATTTT	CASSPDVSRGPQYF
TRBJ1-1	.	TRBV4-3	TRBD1	TGCGCCAGCAGCCGGAGCGTTGGGACAGACGCTTTCTTT	CASSRSVGTDAFF
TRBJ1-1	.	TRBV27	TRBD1	TGTGCCAGCAGACCCGCGGACAGGGGGCAACGGGCTTTCTTT	CASRPADRGQRAFF
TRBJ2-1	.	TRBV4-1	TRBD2	TGCGCCAGCAGCCAAGAGGGGTTACTAGCGGGGGGCTACAATGAGCAGTTCTTC	CASSQEGLLAGGYNEQFF
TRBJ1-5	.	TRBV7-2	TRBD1	TGTGCCAGCAGCTTAGACGCAGGGGGGAATCAGCCCCAGCATTTT	CASSLDAGGNQPQHF
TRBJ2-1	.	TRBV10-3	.	TGTGCCATCACGCGTGATAACGAGCAGTTCTTC	CAITRDNEQFF
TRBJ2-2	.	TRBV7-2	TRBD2	TGTGCCAGCAGCCGCGGGGGGGGTGCCGGGGAGCTGTTTTTT	CASSRGGGAGELFF
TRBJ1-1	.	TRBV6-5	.	TGTGCCAGCAAACCAACATTGAACACTGAAGCTTTCTTT	CASKPTLNTEAFF
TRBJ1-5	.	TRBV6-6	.	TGTGCCAGCAGTTACTTGGGAGGGGAATACAATCAGCCCCAGCATTTT	CASSYLGGEYNQPQHF
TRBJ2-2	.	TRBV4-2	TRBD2	TGTGCCAGTGCCGGGACTAGCGGTCTTGTCGGGGAGCTGTTTTTT	CASAGTSGLVGELFF
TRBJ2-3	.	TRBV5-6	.	TGTGCCAGCAGCCCACTTATGAGCGGGGAGGGGGCAGATACGCAGTATTTT	CASSPLMSGEGADTQYF
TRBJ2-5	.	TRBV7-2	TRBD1	TGTGCCAGCAGCTTAGTGGGACAGGGTCGGGAGACCCAGTACTTC	CASSLVGQGRETQYF
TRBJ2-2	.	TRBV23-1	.	TGCGCCAGCAGTCAATCTGGCCCGACGAACACCGGGGAGCTGTTTTTT	CASSQSGPTNTGELFF
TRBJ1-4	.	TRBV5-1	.	TGCGCCAGCAGCTTGGGCCAGGGGACAACTAATGAAAAACTGTTTTTT	CASSLGQGTTNEKLFF
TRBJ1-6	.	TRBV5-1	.	TGCGCCAGCAGCTTGGAAACGGGCTATAATTCACCCCTCCACTTT	CASSLETGYNSPLHF
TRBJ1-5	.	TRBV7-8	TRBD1	TGTGCCAGCAGCTCGGGACAGCAGGTTACAATCAATCAGCCCCAGCATTTT	CASSSGQQVTINQPQHF
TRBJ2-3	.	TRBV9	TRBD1	TGTGCCAGCAGCGGGACAGGGGGCACAGATACGCAGTATTTT	CASSGTGGTDTQYF
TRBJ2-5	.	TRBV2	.	TGTGCCAGCAGTGAATCGGTGATCCAAGAGACCCAGTACTTC	CASSESVIQETQYF
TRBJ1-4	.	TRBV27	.	TGTGCCAGCAGTTTAATGTGGGGCGCGCCTAATGAAAAACTGTTTTTT	CASSLMWGAPNEKLFF
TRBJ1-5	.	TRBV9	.	TGTGCCAGCAGCGTAGGGCTCAATCAGCCCCAGCATTTT	CASSVGLNQPQHF
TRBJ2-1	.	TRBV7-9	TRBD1	TGTGCCAGCAGCCTAGCCGGGACAGGGAACGATGAGCAGTTCTTC	CASSLAGTGNDEQFF
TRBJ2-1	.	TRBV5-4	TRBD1	TGTGCCAGCAGCTTGGAAGGGGGCCTTCTCAGCTCCTACAATGAGCAGTTCTTC	CASSLEGGLLSSYNEQFF
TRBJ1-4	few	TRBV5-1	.	TGCGCCAGCAGCGTACCACAGGGCCCTAATGAAAAACTGTTTTTT	CASSVPQGPNEKLFF
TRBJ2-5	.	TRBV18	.	TGTGCCAGCTCACCACCCGGGCAAGAGACCCAGTACTTC	CASSPPGQETQYF
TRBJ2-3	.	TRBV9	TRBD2	TGTGCCAGCAGCCCCCCCCACAGCGGGGGGGCCTTGGATACGCAGTATTTT	CASSPPHSGGALDTQYF
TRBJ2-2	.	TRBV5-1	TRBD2	TGCGCCAGCAGCTTGGGCCGGGGGGGCCCCACCGGGGAGCTGTTTTTT	CASSLGRGGPTGELFF
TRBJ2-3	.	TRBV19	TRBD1	TGTGCCAGTAGTATAGGGACAGGGAACACAGATACGCAGTATTTT	CASSIGTGNTDTQYF
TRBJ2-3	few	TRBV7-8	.	TGTGCCAGCAGCGCCCGACAGGCGGATACGCAGTATTTT	CASSARQADTQYF
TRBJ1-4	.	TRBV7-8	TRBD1	TGTGCCAGCAGCCTCGGGACAGGCGCTAATGAAAAACTGTTTTTT	CASSLGTGANEKLFF
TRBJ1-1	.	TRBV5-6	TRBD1	TGTGCCAGCAGCTTCCCGACAGGGGAAGCTTTCTTT	CASSFPTGEAFF
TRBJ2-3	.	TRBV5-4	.	TGTGCCAGCAGCTTACGGGGGGCGACAGATACGCAGTATTTT	CASSLRGATDTQYF
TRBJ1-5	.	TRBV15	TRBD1	TGTGCCACCAGGCCAGACAGGGGCCATCAGCCCCAGCATTTT	CATRPDRGHQPQHF
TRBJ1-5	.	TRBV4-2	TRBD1	TGTGCCAGCAGCCAAGGACAGGGGAACAATCAGCCCCAGCATTTT	CASSQGQGNNQPQHF